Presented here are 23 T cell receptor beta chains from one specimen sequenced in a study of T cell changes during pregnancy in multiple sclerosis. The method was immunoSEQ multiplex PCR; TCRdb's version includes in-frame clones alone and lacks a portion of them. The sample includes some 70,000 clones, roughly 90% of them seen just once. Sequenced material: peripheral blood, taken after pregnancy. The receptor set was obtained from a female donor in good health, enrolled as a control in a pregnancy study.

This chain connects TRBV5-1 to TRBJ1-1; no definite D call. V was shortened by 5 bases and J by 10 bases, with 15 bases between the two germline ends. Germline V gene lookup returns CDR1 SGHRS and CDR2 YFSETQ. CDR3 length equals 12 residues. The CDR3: CASREPPQTAFF. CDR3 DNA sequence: TGCGCCAGCAGGGAGCCCCCACAAACAGCTTTCTTT.

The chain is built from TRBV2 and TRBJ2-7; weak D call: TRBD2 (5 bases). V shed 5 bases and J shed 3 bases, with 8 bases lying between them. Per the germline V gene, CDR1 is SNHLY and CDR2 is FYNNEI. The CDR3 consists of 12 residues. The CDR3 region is CASSWTYYEQYF. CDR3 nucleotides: TGTGCCAGCAGTTGGACTTACTACGAGCAGTACTTC.

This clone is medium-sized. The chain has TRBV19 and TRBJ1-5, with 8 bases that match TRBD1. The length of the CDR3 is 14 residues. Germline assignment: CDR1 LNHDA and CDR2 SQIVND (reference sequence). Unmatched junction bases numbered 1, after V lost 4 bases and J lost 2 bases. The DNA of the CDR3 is TGTGCCAGTAGTAAGGACAGGGGCAATCAGCCCCAGCATTTT. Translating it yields CASSKDRGNQPQHF.

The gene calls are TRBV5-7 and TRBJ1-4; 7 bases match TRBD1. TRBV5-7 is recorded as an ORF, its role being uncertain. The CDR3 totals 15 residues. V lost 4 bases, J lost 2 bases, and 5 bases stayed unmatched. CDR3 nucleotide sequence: TGTGCCAGCAGCCCCCCGACAGGGACTAATGAAAAACTGTTTTTT. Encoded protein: CASSPPTGTNEKLFF.

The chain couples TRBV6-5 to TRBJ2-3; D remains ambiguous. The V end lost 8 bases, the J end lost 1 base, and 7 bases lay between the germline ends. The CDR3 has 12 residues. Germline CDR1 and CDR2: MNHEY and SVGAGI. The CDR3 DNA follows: TGTGCCAGCGGGCACCGCACAGATACGCAGTATTTT. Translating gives CASGHRTDTQYF.

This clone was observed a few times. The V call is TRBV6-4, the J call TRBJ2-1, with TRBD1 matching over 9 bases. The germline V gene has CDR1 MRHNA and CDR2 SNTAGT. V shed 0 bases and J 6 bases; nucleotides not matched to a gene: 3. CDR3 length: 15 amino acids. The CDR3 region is CASSDSTGGGNEQFF. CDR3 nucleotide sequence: TGTGCCAGCAGTGACTCGACAGGGGGTGGCAATGAGCAGTTCTTC.

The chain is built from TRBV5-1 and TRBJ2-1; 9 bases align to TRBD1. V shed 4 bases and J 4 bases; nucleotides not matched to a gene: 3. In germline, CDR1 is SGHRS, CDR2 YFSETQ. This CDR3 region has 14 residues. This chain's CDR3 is CASSLQGAYNEQFF. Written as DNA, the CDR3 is TGCGCCAGCAGCCTACAGGGGGCATACAATGAGCAGTTCTTC. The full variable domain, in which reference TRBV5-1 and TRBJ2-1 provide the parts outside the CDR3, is KAGVTQTPRYLIKTRGQQVTLSCSPISGHRSVSWYQQTPGQGLQFLFEYFSETQRNKGNFPGRFSGRQFSNSRSEMNVSTLELGDSALYLCASSLQGAYNEQFFGPGTRLTVL.

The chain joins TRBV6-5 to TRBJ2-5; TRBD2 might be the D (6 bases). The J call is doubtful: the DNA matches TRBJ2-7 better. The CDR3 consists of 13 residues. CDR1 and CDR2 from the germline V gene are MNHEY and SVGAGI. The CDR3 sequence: CASSSGDLDEQYF. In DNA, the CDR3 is TGTGCCAGCAGTTCGGGGGACTTGGACGAGCAGTACTTC.

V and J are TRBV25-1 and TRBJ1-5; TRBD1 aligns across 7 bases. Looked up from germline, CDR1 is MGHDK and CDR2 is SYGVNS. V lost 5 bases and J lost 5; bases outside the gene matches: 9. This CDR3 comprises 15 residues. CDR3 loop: CASSNPAQGDQPQHF. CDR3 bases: TGTGCCAGCAGTAACCCTGCTCAGGGGGATCAGCCCCAGCATTTT.

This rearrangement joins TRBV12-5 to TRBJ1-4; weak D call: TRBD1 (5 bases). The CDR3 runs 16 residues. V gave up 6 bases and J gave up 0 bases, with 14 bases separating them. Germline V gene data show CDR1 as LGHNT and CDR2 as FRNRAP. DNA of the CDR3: TGTGCTAGTGGCATTGCGGGGGATGCAACTAATGAAAAACTGTTTTTT. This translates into CASGIAGDATNEKLFF.

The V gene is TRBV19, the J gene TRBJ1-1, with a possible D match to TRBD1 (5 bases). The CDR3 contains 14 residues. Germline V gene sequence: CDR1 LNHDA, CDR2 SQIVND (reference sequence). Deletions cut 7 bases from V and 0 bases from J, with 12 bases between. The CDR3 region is CASKEGRVNTEAFF. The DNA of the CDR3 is TGTGCCAGTAAGGAGGGCAGGGTGAACACTGAAGCTTTCTTT.

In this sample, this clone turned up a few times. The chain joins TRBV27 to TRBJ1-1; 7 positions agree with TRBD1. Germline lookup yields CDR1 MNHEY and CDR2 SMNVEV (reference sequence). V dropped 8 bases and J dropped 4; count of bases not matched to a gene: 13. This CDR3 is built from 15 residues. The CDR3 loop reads CASRPQDRLSTEAFF. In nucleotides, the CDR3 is TGTGCCAGCCGACCCCAGGACAGGTTAAGCACTGAAGCTTTCTTT.

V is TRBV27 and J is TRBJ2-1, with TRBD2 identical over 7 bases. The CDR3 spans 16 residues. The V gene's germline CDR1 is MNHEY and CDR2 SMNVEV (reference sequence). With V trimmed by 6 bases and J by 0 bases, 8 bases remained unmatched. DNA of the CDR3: TGTGCCAGCAGGCCCCGGGGGACTAACTCCTACAATGAGCAGTTCTTC. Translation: CASRPRGTNSYNEQFF.

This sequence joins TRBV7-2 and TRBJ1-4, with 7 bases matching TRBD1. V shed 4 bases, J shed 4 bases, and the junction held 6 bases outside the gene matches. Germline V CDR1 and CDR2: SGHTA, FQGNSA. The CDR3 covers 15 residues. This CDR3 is CASSSSGQFNEKLFF. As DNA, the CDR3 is TGTGCCAGCAGCTCGTCGGGACAGTTTAATGAAAAACTGTTTTTT. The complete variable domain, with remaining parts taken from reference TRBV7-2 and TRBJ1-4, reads GAGVSQSPSNKVTEKGKDVELRCDPISGHTALYWYRQSLGQGLEFLIYFQGNSAPDKSGLPSDRFSAERTGGSVSTLTIQRTQQEDSAVYLCASSSSGQFNEKLFFGSGTQLSVL.

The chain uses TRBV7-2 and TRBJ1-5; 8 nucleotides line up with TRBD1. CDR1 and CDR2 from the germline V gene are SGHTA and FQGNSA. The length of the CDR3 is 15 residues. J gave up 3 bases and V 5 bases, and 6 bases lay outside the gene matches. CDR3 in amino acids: CASSVKTGDNQPQHF. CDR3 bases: TGTGCCAGCAGCGTAAAGACAGGGGACAATCAGCCCCAGCATTTT. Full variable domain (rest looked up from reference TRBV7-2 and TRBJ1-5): GAGVSQSPSNKVTEKGKDVELRCDPISGHTALYWYRQSLGQGLEFLIYFQGNSAPDKSGLPSDRFSAERTGGSVSTLTIQRTQQEDSAVYLCASSVKTGDNQPQHFGDGTRLSIL.

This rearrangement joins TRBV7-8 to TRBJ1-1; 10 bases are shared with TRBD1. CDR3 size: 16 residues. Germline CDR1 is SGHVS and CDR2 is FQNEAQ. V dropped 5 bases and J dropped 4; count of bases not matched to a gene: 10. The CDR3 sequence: CASSRIPGQGITEAFF. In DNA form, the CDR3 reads TGTGCCAGCAGCCGAATACCGGGACAGGGGATCACTGAAGCTTTCTTT.

The CDR3 is CASSPRDRAWTEAFF. CDR3 in DNA: TGCGCCAGCAGCCCCCGGGACAGGGCGTGGACTGAAGCTTTCTTT. V gene TRBV5-1 combines with J gene TRBJ1-1; 9 bases match TRBD1. The junction had 9 bases not matched to a gene; V was cut back by 4 bases and J by 5 bases. CDR3 length equals 15 residues. Germline values: CDR1 SGHRS, CDR2 YFSETQ.

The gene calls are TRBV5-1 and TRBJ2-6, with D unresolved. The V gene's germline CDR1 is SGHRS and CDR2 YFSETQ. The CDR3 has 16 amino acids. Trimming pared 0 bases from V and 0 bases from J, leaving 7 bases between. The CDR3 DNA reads TGCGCCAGCAGCTTGGGCAGAAACTCTGGGGCCAACGTCCTGACTTTC. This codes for CASSLGRNSGANVLTF.

CDR3 in DNA: TGTGCCAGCAGCCGATCGACAGGGGGTGTTGAGCCCCAGCATTTT. It translates to CASSRSTGGVEPQHF. V usage is TRBV7-9 and J usage is TRBJ1-5, with 9 bases lining up with TRBD1. This CDR3 is built from 15 residues. J lost 8 bases, V lost 5 bases, and 10 bases had no gene match. Germline-derived CDR1 and CDR2 are SEHNR and FQNEAQ (reference sequence).

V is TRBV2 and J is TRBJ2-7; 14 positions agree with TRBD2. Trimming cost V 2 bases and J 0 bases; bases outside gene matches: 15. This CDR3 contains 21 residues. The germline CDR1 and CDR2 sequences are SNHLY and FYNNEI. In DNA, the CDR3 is TGTGCCAGCAGTGAATTGCTACGACTAGCGGGAGGGAACCTGCTCTCCTACGAGCAGTACTTC. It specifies CASSELLRLAGGNLLSYEQYF. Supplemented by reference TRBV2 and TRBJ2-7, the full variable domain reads EPEVTQTPSHQVTQMGQEVILRCVPISNHLYFYWYRQILGQKVEFLVSFYNNEISEKSEIFDDQFSVERPDGSNFTLKIRSTKLEDSAMYFCASSELLRLAGGNLLSYEQYFGPGTRLTVT.

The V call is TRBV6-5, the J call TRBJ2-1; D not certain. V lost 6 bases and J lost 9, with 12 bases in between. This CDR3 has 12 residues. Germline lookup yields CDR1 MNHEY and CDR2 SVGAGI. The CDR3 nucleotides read TGTGCCAGCAGGAAACTTATTGGTGAGCAGTTCTTC. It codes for CASRKLIGEQFF.

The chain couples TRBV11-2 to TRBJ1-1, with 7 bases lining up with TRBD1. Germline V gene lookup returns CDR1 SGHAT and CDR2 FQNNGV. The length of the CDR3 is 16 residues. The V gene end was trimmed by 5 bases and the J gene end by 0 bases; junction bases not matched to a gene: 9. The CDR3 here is CASSPRTGFMNTEAFF. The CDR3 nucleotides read TGTGCCAGCAGCCCCCGGACAGGTTTCATGAACACTGAAGCTTTCTTT. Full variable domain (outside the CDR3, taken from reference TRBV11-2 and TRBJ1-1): EAGVAQSPRYKIIEKRQSVAFWCNPISGHATLYWYQQILGQGPKLLIQFQNNGVVDDSQLPKDRFSAERLKGVDSTLKIQPAKLEDSAVYLCASSPRTGFMNTEAFFGQGTRLTVV.

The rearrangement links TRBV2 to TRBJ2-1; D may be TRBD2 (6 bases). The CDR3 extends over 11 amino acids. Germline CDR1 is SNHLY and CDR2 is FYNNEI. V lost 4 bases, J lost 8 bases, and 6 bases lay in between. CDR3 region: CASSGLDEQFF. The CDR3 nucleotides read TGTGCCAGCAGTGGACTAGATGAGCAGTTCTTC.